This T cell receptor beta chain was sequenced for a study of T cells in Graves' hyperthyroidism and ophthalmopathy. This clonotype was observed at least ten times. Clinical symptoms, serum thyroxine, TRAb, thyroid ultrasound and orbital computed tomography established diagnosis. TCR beta CDR3 sequences were amplified from RNA transcripts. The HTBI primer set drove a first-round RT-PCR of the TCR CDR3. TCRdb recomputed calls from the multiplex PCR reads with MiXCR, one row per CDR3 protein. The table has about 610,000 distinct CDR3 sequences, about 43% seen once. Germline V CDR1 and CDR2: SGHRS, YFSETQ. CDR3 length equals 14 residues. V was shortened by 3 bases and J by 1 base, with 10 bases between the two germline ends.

This receptor was obtained from a woman aged 18-29 years with Graves' hyperthyroidism. The sequencing sample was made of peripheral blood or thyroid tissue (not recorded which). The J gene is TRBJ1-1, the V gene TRBV5-1; maybe TRBD1 (6 bases). This chain's CDR3 is CASSSGTSNTEAFF. The CDR3 DNA reads TGCGCCAGCAGCTCCGGGACATCGAACACTGAAGCTTTCTTT.